Following are 32 T cell receptor beta chains from one sample sequenced in a study of early T cells in non-severe SARS-CoV-2 infection. MiXCR, run by TCRdb on the 5' RACE reads, gives a single entry per CDR3 protein. Of about 40,000 distinct CDR3 sequences listed, 4.5% to 5% were seen once; the top ten hold 4.8%. Sequenced material: whole blood. The receptor set was obtained from an adult who was a healthcare worker with PCR-confirmed SARS-CoV-2 infection or an uninfected control (not recorded which).

This clonotype was observed at least ten times. This chain uses TRBV10-3 with TRBJ1-5; D not certain. The germline CDR1 and CDR2 sequences are ENHRY and SYGVKD. V lost 1 base and J lost 6, with 10 bases in between. The CDR3 has 14 amino acids. The CDR3 sequence is CAISEFGVGQPQHF. The DNA for the CDR3 is TGTGCCATCAGTGAGTTTGGGGTTGGTCAGCCCCAGCATTTT.

This clonotype has at least ten counts. The genes are TRBV20-1 and TRBJ2-6, with D perhaps given as TRBD1 or TRBD2 (7 bases each). The length of the CDR3 is 17 residues. The germline V and J ends were trimmed by 5 bases and 0 bases, with 17 bases remaining between them. Germline lookup yields CDR1 DFQATT and CDR2 SNEGSKA (reference sequence). CDR3 sequence (DNA): TGCAGTGCTCAGGGAGGGGGCGCACTCTCTGGGGCCAACGTCCTGACTTTC. Protein product: CSAQGGGALSGANVLTF.

This clonotype was seen repeatedly, ten times or more. The rearrangement uses TRBV12-3 or TRBV12-4 and TRBJ1-1, with D perhaps matching TRBD1 (5 bases). The CDR3 runs to 14 residues. Trimming took 6 bases from V and 12 from J, leaving 23 bases between them. The CDR3 region is CASSLFGGGGGTFF. The CDR3 nucleotides read TGTGCCAGCAGCCTCTTCGGGGGTGGCGGCGGGACTTTCTTT.

This clonotype was seen ten or more times. CDR3 DNA sequence: TGTGCCAGCAGCTTAGATACTAGCGGGTACGAGCAGTACTTC. Its translation: CASSLDTSGYEQYF. The gene calls are TRBV11-2 and TRBJ2-7; 9 nucleotides match TRBD2. This CDR3 is built from 14 residues. Germline V gives CDR1 SGHAT, CDR2 FQNNGV. The V gene end was trimmed by 0 bases and the J gene end by 4 bases; junction bases not matched to a gene: 1. Supplemented by reference TRBV11-2 and TRBJ2-7, the full variable domain reads EAGVAQSPRYKIIEKRQSVAFWCNPISGHATLYWYQQILGQGPKLLIQFQNNGVVDDSQLPKDRFSAERLKGVDSTLKIQPAKLEDSAVYLCASSLDTSGYEQYFGPGTRLTVT.

This clonotype was detected ten times or more. The CDR3 is CASSLVEDNSPLHF. CDR3 bases: TGCGCCAGCAGCTTGGTAGAGGATAATTCACCCCTCCACTTT. This chain uses TRBV5-1 with TRBJ1-6, with D unresolved. The CDR3 contains 14 residues. The germline V gene has CDR1 SGHRS and CDR2 YFSETQ. V lost 0 bases and J 5 bases, leaving 6 bases between the germline ends.

Ten or more counts support this clonotype. The chain is built from TRBV20-1 and TRBJ1-2, with D unresolved. Germline V gene lookup returns CDR1 DFQATT and CDR2 SNEGSKA (reference sequence). V was pared by 5 bases and J by 4 bases, with 5 bases between. This CDR3 has 10 residues. For the CDR3, the DNA is TGCAGTGCTGGCGCCTATGGCTACACCTTC. Its protein is CSAGAYGYTF.

The gene calls are TRBV6-1 and TRBJ2-5; maybe TRBD1 (6 bases). Between the trimmed V and J ends, which lost 6 bases and 5 bases, there was a span of 13 bases. Per the germline V gene, CDR1 is MNHNS and CDR2 is SASEGT. There are 13 residues in the CDR3. The CDR3 DNA sequence: TGTGCCAGCAGAGAAACAGGGTTGGAGACCCAGTACTTC. This encodes CASRETGLETQYF.

The chain has TRBV11-2 and TRBJ1-2; TRBD1 is a possible D gene (5 bases). V was cut by 3 bases and J by 4 bases, with 18 bases left in between. Germline V CDR1 and CDR2: SGHAT, FQNNGV. The CDR3 is made up of 16 amino acids. The CDR3 region has the DNA TGTGCCAGCAGCTTTCGCGGATCGGGAGGGGTCTATGGCTACACCTTC. Translation: CASSFRGSGGVYGYTF.

Many counts were recorded for this clonotype. The genes are TRBV24-1 and TRBJ1-2; the D gene is possibly TRBD1 (6 bases). Germline V gene sequence: CDR1 KGHDR, CDR2 SFDVKD. This CDR3 is 14 amino acids long. Trimming shortened V by 6 bases and J by 3 bases, and 13 bases separated the two germline ends. CDR3 bases: TGTGCCACCAGTAGGGCAGGGGAGGACTATGGCTACACCTTC. It codes for CATSRAGEDYGYTF.

This clonotype was seen more than once but under ten times. The V and J genes are TRBV28 and TRBJ2-7; D tentatively fits TRBD1 or TRBD2 (6 bases each). This CDR3 contains 15 residues. V gave up 6 bases and J gave up 5 bases, with 20 bases separating them. Germline assignment: CDR1 MDHEN and CDR2 SYDVKM. CDR3 loop: CASSSPGGGKNEQYF. As DNA, the CDR3 is TGTGCCAGCAGCTCCCCTGGAGGGGGTAAGAACGAGCAGTACTTC.

This clonotype was seen many times. The V gene is TRBV11-2, the J gene TRBJ2-4; TRBD2 agrees at 8 bases. CDR1 is SGHAT and CDR2 is FQNNGV in the germline V gene. Trimming took 0 bases from V and 4 from J; bases not matched to a gene: 8. The CDR3 is 17 amino acids. DNA for the CDR3: TGTGCCAGCAGCTTAGATACTGGCCAGCGGGGGAAAAACATTCAGTACTTC. Encoded protein: CASSLDTGQRGKNIQYF.

The sample holds many counts of this clonotype. The genes are TRBV30 and TRBJ1-1; no definite D call. CDR1 GTSNPN and CDR2 SVGIG come from the germline V gene (reference sequence). The CDR3 contains 12 residues. V was cut by 3 bases and J by 4 bases, with 9 bases left in between. The CDR3 DNA reads as TGTGCCTGGAGGGACGGCCCCACTGAAGCTTTCTTT. Its translation: CAWRDGPTEAFF.

There are a few counts of this clonotype. Here the CDR3 reads CASSHNRGSTNEKLFF. CDR3 sequence (DNA): TGTGCCAGCAGCCACAACAGGGGCTCAACTAATGAAAAACTGTTTTTT. The J gene is TRBJ1-4, the V gene TRBV7-2, with 7 bases identical to TRBD1. The CDR3 is 16 residues long. Looked up from germline, CDR1 is SGHTA and CDR2 is FQGNSA. With 5 bases clipped from V and 0 bases from J, the junction kept 6 bases outside the gene matches.

This clonotype was counted at least ten times. The J gene is TRBJ2-1, the V gene TRBV20-1, with TRBD1 matching over 8 bases. This CDR3 contains 14 residues. Losses at the gene ends were 3 bases for V and 11 bases for J; bases not matched to a gene: 12. In germline, CDR1 is DFQATT, CDR2 SNEGSKA (reference sequence). The CDR3 nucleotides read TGCAGTGCTAGCCAGGGGGCGCGGGACCGAAAGCAGTTCTTC. Amino acids: CSASQGARDRKQFF.

This clonotype was seen at least ten times. The J gene is TRBJ1-5, the V gene TRBV6-5; TRBD1 is a possible D gene (5 bases). The ends were cut back, 8 bases at V and 7 bases at J, with 15 bases in the middle. The germline V gene has CDR1 MNHEY and CDR2 SVGAGI. CDR3 length: 13 amino acids. Written as DNA, the CDR3 is TGTGCCAGCGGGTTTCAGGGCGGCCAGCCCCAGCATTTT. Encoded protein: CASGFQGGQPQHF.

The chain is built from TRBV14 and TRBJ2-7; 9 nucleotides match TRBD2. Trimming at V came to 4 bases and at J to 4 bases, leaving 11 bases not matched to a gene. This CDR3 is built from 16 residues. Germline assignment: CDR1 SGHDN and CDR2 FVKESK. CDR3 protein: CASSPGISGSWYEQYF. The CDR3, as DNA: TGTGCCAGCAGCCCCGGGATTAGCGGGAGTTGGTACGAGCAGTACTTC.

This clonotype appeared many times. V usage is TRBV27 and J usage is TRBJ2-7, with D perhaps given as TRBD1 or TRBD2 (5 bases each). Germline V gives CDR1 MNHEY, CDR2 SMNVEV (reference sequence). Trimming left V 3 bases short and J 3 bases short, with 15 bases between. CDR3 length: 15 amino acids. The CDR3 DNA sequence: TGTGCCAGCAGTTTTTCAGGGACCTACCTCTACGAGCAGTACTTC. This codes for CASSFSGTYLYEQYF.

There are many counts of this clonotype. The chain carries TRBV14 and TRBJ2-2; no clear D. The CDR3 spans 15 residues. CDR1 and CDR2 (germline): SGHDN, FVKESK. The ends were cut back, 4 bases at V and 6 bases at J, with 15 bases in the middle. The CDR3 here is CASSLRMGRSGELFF. The CDR3 DNA follows: TGTGCCAGCAGCCTAAGGATGGGTCGTTCCGGGGAGCTGTTTTTT.

This clonotype was detected a few times. This chain links TRBV20-1 with TRBJ1-6; D is ambiguous. Looked up from germline, CDR1 is DFQATT and CDR2 is SNEGSKA (reference sequence). There are 14 residues in the CDR3. Trimming pared 3 bases from V and 7 bases from J, leaving 13 bases between. CDR3 protein: CSASDPTANSPLHF. For the CDR3, the DNA is TGCAGTGCTAGCGATCCCACGGCCAATTCACCCCTCCACTTT.

This clonotype was observed many times. J is TRBJ1-2 and V is TRBV28, with D maybe TRBD1 (5 bases). Per the germline V gene, CDR1 is MDHEN and CDR2 is SYDVKM. V was trimmed by 4 bases and J by 3 bases, leaving 12 bases between them. The CDR3 length is 14 residues. The CDR3 coding sequence is TGTGCCAGCAGTTGGCCAGGGATCGACTATGGCTACACCTTC. The encoded protein is CASSWPGIDYGYTF.

This clonotype was recorded many times. V is TRBV30 and J is TRBJ2-2; D call uncertain. The CDR3 is made up of 12 amino acids. Germline-derived CDR1 and CDR2 are GTSNPN and SVGIG (reference sequence). V lost 0 bases, J lost 9 bases, and 8 bases lay in between. The chain's CDR3 is CAWSVGSWELFF. The CDR3 nucleotides read TGTGCCTGGAGTGTAGGGTCCTGGGAGCTGTTTTTT. Together with reference TRBV30 and TRBJ2-2, the CDR3 gives the full variable domain: SQTIHQWPATLVQPVGSPLSLECTVEGTSNPNLYWYRQAAGRGLQLLFYSVGIGQISSEVPQNLSASRPQDRQFILSSKKLLLSDSGFYLCAWSVGSWELFFGEGSRLTVL.

The sample holds many counts of this clonotype. One end of the junction does not line up with germline, which may come from a read error. The CDR3 nucleotides are TGTGCCAGTAGTATAGCGGGGGGCGTTTACTTC. This sequence encodes CASSIAGGVYF. The chain carries TRBV19 and TRBJ2-1; weak D call: TRBD2 (7 bases). This CDR3 is 11 amino acids long. The germline gives CDR1 LNHDA, CDR2 SQIVND (reference sequence).

J is TRBJ2-4 and V is TRBV20-1; D is ambiguous. Germline CDR1 and CDR2: DFQATT and SNEGSKA (reference sequence). The V and J ends lost 3 bases and 5 bases respectively, with 8 bases between them. The CDR3 spans 12 residues. The CDR3 loop is CSASPYENIQYF. The CDR3 bases are TGCAGTGCTAGTCCCTACGAAAACATTCAGTACTTC.

The rearrangement uses TRBV7-9 and TRBJ2-1, with 8 bases lining up with TRBD2. The V gene's germline CDR1 is SEHNR and CDR2 FQNEAQ (reference sequence). The CDR3 has 13 residues. The junction had 1 base not matched to a gene; V was cut back by 4 bases and J by 5 bases. CDR3 protein: CASSWGLDNEQFF. The CDR3 coding sequence is TGTGCCAGCAGCTGGGGACTAGACAATGAGCAGTTCTTC. The full variable domain, with the rest looked up from reference TRBV7-9 and TRBJ2-1, is DTGVSQNPRHKITKRGQNVTFRCDPISEHNRLYWYRQTLGQGPEFLTYFQNEAQLEKSRLLSDRFSAERPKGSFSTLEIQRTEQGDSAMYLCASSWGLDNEQFFGPGTRLTVL.

This clonotype appeared many times. This rearrangement joins TRBV19 to TRBJ1-6; D call uncertain. The ends were cut back, 4 bases at V and 9 bases at J, with 13 bases in the middle. Germline V gene data show CDR1 as LNHDA and CDR2 as SQIVND (reference sequence). This CDR3 is built from 14 residues. CDR3 loop: CASSSDALGSPLHF. CDR3 nucleotide sequence: TGTGCCAGTAGTAGTGACGCCTTGGGTTCACCCCTCCACTTT.

In this sample, this clonotype turned up many times. The chain links TRBV7-9 to TRBJ1-2; the D gene is possibly TRBD1 (5 bases). Germline lookup yields CDR1 SEHNR and CDR2 FQNEAQ (reference sequence). This CDR3 spans 14 amino acids. V gave up 5 bases and J gave up 4 bases, with 14 bases separating them. The chain's CDR3 is CASSDTGPGYGYTF. CDR3 nucleotide sequence: TGTGCCAGCAGCGATACAGGTCCCGGCTATGGCTACACCTTC.

In its sample, this clonotype was seen many times. V gene TRBV7-2 combines with J gene TRBJ2-1; 8 positions match TRBD2. V gave up 3 bases and J gave up 5 bases; unmatched junction bases: 6. This CDR3 comprises 15 residues. In germline, CDR1 is SGHTA, CDR2 FQGNSA. The CDR3 DNA reads TGTGCCAGCAGCTTTCAAGCGGGGGATGACAATGAGCAGTTCTTC. This translates into CASSFQAGDDNEQFF.

Ten or more counts support this clonotype. The rearrangement links TRBV28 to TRBJ2-7; 7 bases map to TRBD2. The ends lost 3 bases at V and 0 bases at J; junction bases unmatched: 5. The germline V gene encodes CDR1 MDHEN and CDR2 SYDVKM. The CDR3 totals 15 residues. This CDR3 is CASSLFREASYEQYF. The CDR3 DNA sequence: TGTGCCAGCAGTTTGTTTCGGGAGGCCTCCTACGAGCAGTACTTC.

This chain joins TRBV29-1 and TRBJ1-5; D gene unclear. In germline, CDR1 is SQVTM, CDR2 ANQGSEA. The CDR3 extends over 13 amino acids. V dropped 6 bases and J dropped 6 bases, with 15 bases sitting between them. DNA for the CDR3: TGCAGCGTGGGCGCGGGTTTGGGTCAGCCCCAGCATTTT. Protein: CSVGAGLGQPQHF.

The genes are TRBV27 and TRBJ2-7, with D unclear. Trimming pared 6 bases from V and 3 bases from J, leaving 12 bases between. The CDR3 length is 13 residues. The germline V gene has CDR1 MNHEY and CDR2 SMNVEV (reference sequence). CDR3 region: CASSHSGHYEQYF. In DNA, the CDR3 is TGTGCCAGCAGCCACAGTGGTCACTACGAGCAGTACTTC.

The chain couples TRBV9 to TRBJ1-1; 9 bases line up with TRBD1. Germline-derived CDR1 and CDR2 are SGDLS and YYNGEE. This CDR3 is 17 amino acids long. Trimming removed 4 bases from V and 4 bases from J; junction bases left unmatched: 14. The CDR3 region has the DNA TGTGCCAGCAGCCACAATACAGGGGGCGGGTTGAGCACTGAAGCTTTCTTT. Translating it yields CASSHNTGGGLSTEAFF.

This clonotype rates as medium-sized (0.01 to 0.1%). The V and J genes are TRBV28 and TRBJ2-7, with 9 bases aligning to TRBD2. The CDR3 has 14 amino acids. V was clipped by 8 bases and J by 5 bases; unmatched bases: 10. The germline gives CDR1 MDHEN, CDR2 SYDVKM. The CDR3 coding sequence is TGTGCCAGCCGGTATGCGGGAGGGCCCAACGAGCAGTACTTC. Translated: CASRYAGGPNEQYF.